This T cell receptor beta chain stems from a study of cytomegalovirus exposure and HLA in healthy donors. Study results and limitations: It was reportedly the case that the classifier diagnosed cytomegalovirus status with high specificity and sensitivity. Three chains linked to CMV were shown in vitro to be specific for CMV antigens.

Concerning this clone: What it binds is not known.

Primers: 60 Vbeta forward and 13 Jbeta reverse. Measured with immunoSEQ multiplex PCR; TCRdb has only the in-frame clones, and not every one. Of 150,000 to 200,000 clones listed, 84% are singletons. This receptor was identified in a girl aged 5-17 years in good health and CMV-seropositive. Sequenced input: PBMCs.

The CDR3, as DNA: TGTGCCACCGGGGGGTATCAAGAGACCCAGTACTTC. This sequence encodes CATGGYQETQYF. The chain uses TRBV15 and TRBJ2-5, with a possible D match to TRBD2 (6 bases). Trimming left V 8 bases short and J 2 bases short, with 9 bases between. The germline V gene encodes CDR1 LNHNV and CDR2 YYDKDF (reference sequence). This CDR3 region has 12 residues.